One and the same sample provided the 29 T cell receptor beta chains below, sequenced in a study of T cell responses to AZD1222 COVID-19 vaccine. TCRdb's copy holds only in-frame clones and misses some; the assay was immunoSEQ multiplex PCR. The sample records 150,000 to 200,000 clones, approximately 92% being singletons. The sequenced sample was peripheral blood, obtained on day 0 of AZD1222 vaccination. The receptor source for this set is an adult in good health.

CDR3 residues: CASSQEGLLQETQYF. The CDR3 nucleotides are TGTGCCAGCAGCCAAGAGGGTCTCTTACAAGAGACCCAGTACTTC. This chain links TRBV3-1 (or the pseudogene TRBV3-2) with TRBJ2-5; no reliable D call. CDR1 is LGHDT and CDR2 is YNNKEL in the germline V gene (reference sequence). Trimming took 0 bases from V and 2 from J, leaving 10 bases between them. This CDR3 contains 15 residues.

This clone appeared a few times. The rearrangement joins TRBV2 to TRBJ1-5, with D hard to call. This CDR3 spans 14 amino acids. Trimming stripped 6 bases from V and 3 bases from J, with 12 bases between. The germline V gene encodes CDR1 SNHLY and CDR2 FYNNEI. The CDR3 coding sequence is TGTGCCAGCAGCCCAGTGGGTTTCAATCAGCCCCAGCATTTT. Protein sequence: CASSPVGFNQPQHF.

The chain carries TRBV6-5 and TRBJ2-1, with D uncertain. The CDR3 runs 15 residues. Trimming shortened V by 4 bases and J by 1 base, and 11 bases separated the two germline ends. Looked up from germline, CDR1 is MNHEY and CDR2 is SVGAGI. The CDR3 region has the DNA TGTGCCAGCAGTTCTGACCCCGGGTCCTACAATGAGCAGTTCTTC. Its protein product is CASSSDPGSYNEQFF.

This clone has a handful of counts. The chain couples TRBV5-1 to TRBJ2-7; TRBD2 matches at 11 bases. The V gene's germline CDR1 is SGHRS and CDR2 YFSETQ. J was trimmed by 5 bases and V by 2 bases; bases with no gene match: 6. There are 15 residues in the CDR3. The CDR3 DNA sequence: TGCGCCAGCAGCTTTATAGCGGGAGGGAGAGACGAGCAGTACTTC. Protein: CASSFIAGGRDEQYF.

The chain couples TRBV7-8 to TRBJ1-5; 9 nucleotides agree with TRBD1. J gave up 4 bases and V 6 bases, and 1 base lay outside the gene matches. This CDR3 has 13 amino acids. Germline values: CDR1 SGHVS, CDR2 FQNEAQ. CDR3 sequence: CASRGTGNQPQHF. DNA for the CDR3: TGTGCCAGCAGAGGGACAGGGAATCAGCCCCAGCATTTT. The full variable domain, rest sourced from reference TRBV7-8 and TRBJ1-5, is GAGVSQSPRYKVAKRGQDVALRCDPISGHVSLFWYQQALGQGPEFLTYFQNEAQLDKSGLPSDRFFAERPEGSVSTLKIQRTQQEDSAVYLCASRGTGNQPQHFGDGTRLSIL.

The chain joins TRBV12-5 to TRBJ2-7; 10 bases are shared with TRBD2. V shed 1 base and J 2 bases; nucleotides not matched to a gene: 8. The CDR3 spans 17 residues. Germline V lookup: CDR1 LGHNT, CDR2 FRNRAP. The CDR3 sequence is CASGLGSSGSSTYEQYF. The CDR3 DNA reads TGTGCTAGTGGTTTGGGGTCTAGCGGGAGCTCCACCTACGAGCAGTACTTC.

The genes are TRBV24-1 and TRBJ2-6; tentatively, D is TRBD1 (6 bases). The CDR3 is 20 residues long. V shed 3 bases and J shed 0 bases, with 20 bases lying between them. Germline V gene lookup returns CDR1 KGHDR and CDR2 SFDVKD. The DNA of the CDR3 is TGTGCCACCAGTGATGTCACCGGGACACAGACTTTCTCTGGGGCCAACGTCCTGACTTTC. Its translation is CATSDVTGTQTFSGANVLTF.

V and J are TRBV21-1 and TRBJ1-3; the table calls TRBD1, which could not be checked here. TRBV21-1 counts as a pseudogene. This CDR3 is 18 amino acids long. In DNA, the CDR3 is TGTGCCAGCAGCAAAGTTATCGGGACAGGATGCTCTGGAAACACCATATATTTT. Encoded protein: CASSKVIGTGCSGNTIYF.

The rearrangement links TRBV7-8 to TRBJ1-1, with D unresolved. Trimming left V 1 base short and J 1 base short, with 4 bases between. CDR1 is SGHVS, CDR2 FQNEAQ, per germline. The CDR3 is 13 amino acids. CDR3 in amino acids: CASSLGANTEAFF. CDR3 DNA: TGTGCCAGCAGCTTAGGAGCGAACACTGAAGCTTTCTTT.

V usage is TRBV10-1 and J usage is TRBJ2-7, with D possibly TRBD2 on 5 matching bases. The CDR3 consists of 15 residues. The ends were cut back, 2 bases at V and 2 bases at J, with 13 bases in the middle. CDR1 and CDR2 (germline): WNHNN, SYGVQD (reference sequence). The CDR3 spells CASSEAEAAAYEQYF. In DNA, the CDR3 is TGCGCCAGCAGTGAGGCAGAAGCGGCTGCCTACGAGCAGTACTTC.

This clone was picked up one time. The rearrangement links TRBV27 to TRBJ1-6; D gene uncertain. This CDR3 spans 17 amino acids. Deletions cut 3 bases from V and 0 bases from J, with 12 bases between. Germline assignment: CDR1 MNHEY and CDR2 SMNVEV (reference sequence). DNA of the CDR3: TGTGCCAGCAGTTTTGGAAAACTCAGCTCCTATAATTCACCCCTCCACTTT. Amino acid sequence: CASSFGKLSSYNSPLHF.

The chain has TRBV18 and TRBJ2-3; D is ambiguous. The CDR3 length is 13 residues. Trimming removed 4 bases from V and 3 bases from J, with 8 bases in between. CDR1 KGHSH and CDR2 LQKENI come from the germline V gene. CDR3 coding DNA: TGTGCCAGCTCACTCCAACGAACAGATACGCAGTATTTT. This gives the protein CASSLQRTDTQYF.

The chain joins TRBV20-1 to TRBJ1-1; D remains ambiguous. Germline V gives CDR1 DFQATT, CDR2 SNEGSKA (reference sequence). There are 14 residues in the CDR3. V shed 3 bases and J shed 0 bases, with 11 bases lying between them. The CDR3: CSASLGTLNTEAFF. CDR3 DNA: TGCAGTGCTAGTTTGGGCACCCTGAACACTGAAGCTTTCTTT.

The chain employs TRBV5-4 and TRBJ2-3; D ambiguous. Germline CDR1 is SGHNT and CDR2 is YYREEE (reference sequence). V was trimmed by 3 bases and J by 5 bases, leaving 10 bases between them. This CDR3 is built from 13 residues. DNA of the CDR3: TGTGCCAGCAGCTCGCCCACCAAAGATACGCAGTATTTT. Protein sequence: CASSSPTKDTQYF.

This chain connects TRBV2 to TRBJ1-5; 7 bases are shared with TRBD1. V trimming: 5 bases; J trimming: 0 bases; junction bases outside the gene matches: 10. The CDR3 is 17 amino acids. From germline, CDR1 is SNHLY and CDR2 FYNNEI. The CDR3 DNA reads as TGTGCCAGCAGTAACCAAGGGGGCGGGTATAGCAATCAGCCCCAGCATTTT. Amino acids: CASSNQGGGYSNQPQHF.

The rearrangement joins TRBV5-1 to TRBJ2-1; D call uncertain. Trimming removed 7 bases at V and 4 bases at J, with 9 bases between. Germline V lookup: CDR1 SGHRS, CDR2 YFSETQ. The CDR3 totals 12 residues. The CDR3 nucleotides are TGCGCCAGCTCTGACCAGTACAATGAGCAGTTCTTC. Protein sequence: CASSDQYNEQFF.

The V and J genes are TRBV6-5 and TRBJ1-2, with a tentative D call TRBD1 (5 bases). Germline values: CDR1 MNHEY, CDR2 SVGAGI. The CDR3 contains 14 residues. V was pared by 8 bases and J by 9 bases, with 22 bases between. CDR3 region: CASHSPADISRYTF. CDR3 nucleotides: TGTGCCAGCCACTCCCCGGCGGACATCTCCCGCTACACCTTC.

The J gene is TRBJ1-5, the V gene TRBV6-2 or TRBV6-3, with 9 nucleotides matching TRBD1. Germline V CDR1 and CDR2: MNHEY, SVGEGT. This CDR3 is 15 amino acids long. Trimming at V came to 4 bases and at J to 4 bases, leaving 5 bases not matched to a gene. In nucleotides, the CDR3 is TGTGCCAGCAGTTGGGGACAGGGAAATAATCAGCCCCAGCATTTT. It encodes CASSWGQGNNQPQHF.

The V call is TRBV10-2, the J call TRBJ2-1; 12 bases line up with TRBD2. The V gene's germline CDR1 is WSHSY and CDR2 SAAADI. The CDR3 spans 17 residues. Trimming removed 6 bases from V and 5 bases from J; junction bases left unmatched: 11. The CDR3 nucleotides read TGCGCCAGCAGGACTAGCGGGAGTGTAGGTTTCGACAATGAGCAGTTCTTC. Translation: CASRTSGSVGFDNEQFF.

The V gene is TRBV5-5, the J gene TRBJ1-2, with 7 bases fitting TRBD1. The CDR3 runs to 13 residues. CDR1 is SGHKS and CDR2 is YYEKEE in the germline V gene (reference sequence). The junction had 7 bases not matched to a gene; V was cut back by 3 bases and J by 8 bases. CDR3 residues: CASSSQGEDGYTF. DNA of the CDR3: TGTGCCAGCAGCTCCCAGGGGGAGGACGGCTACACCTTC. Based on the CDR3 plus reference TRBV5-5 and TRBJ1-2, the full variable domain is DAGVTQSPTHLIKTRGQQVTLRCSPISGHKSVSWYQQVLGQGPQFIFQYYEKEERGRGNFPDRFSARQFPNYSSELNVNALLLGDSALYLCASSSQGEDGYTFGSGTRLTVV.

The rearrangement joins TRBV19 to TRBJ2-3; 7 bases are shared with TRBD1. V lost 6 bases and J lost 0; bases outside the gene matches: 9. From germline, CDR1 is LNHDA and CDR2 SQIVND (reference sequence). The length of the CDR3 is 16 residues. CDR3 protein: CASRQPGQKSTDTQYF. The DNA of the CDR3 is TGTGCCAGTAGGCAACCGGGACAGAAAAGCACAGATACGCAGTATTTT. The whole variable domain, filled in from reference TRBV19 and TRBJ2-3, reads DGGITQSPKYLFRKEGQNVTLSCEQNLNHDAMYWYRQDPGQGLRLIYYSQIVNDFQKGDIAEGYSVSREKKESFPLTVTSAQKNPTAFYLCASRQPGQKSTDTQYFGPGTRLTVL.

The chain joins TRBV4-1 to TRBJ2-7; D gene ambiguous. The CDR3 sequence is 17 residues long. V dropped 2 bases and J dropped 0 bases, with 17 bases sitting between them. Looked up from germline, CDR1 is MGHRA and CDR2 is YSYEKL. The CDR3 sequence: CASSQRDPAGSSYEQYF. The CDR3 DNA reads as TGCGCCAGCAGCCAAAGAGATCCGGCAGGAAGCTCCTACGAGCAGTACTTC.

This clone was observed once. The chain's CDR3 is CASSPAANYGYTF. The CDR3 nucleotides read TGTGCCAGCAGCCCAGCCGCTAACTATGGCTACACCTTC. The chain is built from TRBV7-9 and TRBJ1-2; D is unresolved. The CDR3 totals 13 residues. Trimming left V 5 bases short and J 0 bases short, with 7 bases between. Germline V lookup: CDR1 SEHNR, CDR2 FQNEAQ (reference sequence).

The rearrangement joins TRBV5-1 to TRBJ1-3; D is unresolved. V was trimmed by 0 bases and J by 0 bases, leaving 7 bases between them. Germline CDR1 and CDR2: SGHRS and YFSETQ. This CDR3 has 15 residues. The CDR3 DNA reads as TGCGCCAGCAGCTTGGGGCGGACCTCTGGAAACACCATATATTTT. Its protein is CASSLGRTSGNTIYF. Variable domain in full (rest from reference TRBV5-1 and TRBJ1-3): KAGVTQTPRYLIKTRGQQVTLSCSPISGHRSVSWYQQTPGQGLQFLFEYFSETQRNKGNFPGRFSGRQFSNSRSEMNVSTLELGDSALYLCASSLGRTSGNTIYFGEGSWLTVV.

This clone was observed once. The chain is built from TRBV12-2 and TRBJ1-1. TRBV12-2 is recorded as a pseudogene. The CDR3 extends over 14 amino acids. CDR3 in amino acids: CARERNLMNTEAFF. The DNA of the CDR3 is TGTGCAAGGGAACGGAACCTTATGAACACTGAAGCTTTCTTT.

This chain uses TRBV7-9 with TRBJ1-1; D ambiguous. V lost 6 bases and J 4 bases, leaving 6 bases between the germline ends. The CDR3 totals 11 residues. From germline, CDR1 is SEHNR and CDR2 FQNEAQ (reference sequence). The CDR3 DNA reads TGTGCCAGCAGTCCCGCCACTGAAGCTTTCTTT. This translates into CASSPATEAFF.

The chain combines TRBV7-9 with TRBJ2-7; perhaps TRBD1 as D (6 bases). The germline gives CDR1 SEHNR, CDR2 FQNEAQ (reference sequence). V shed 2 bases and J shed 0 bases, with 11 bases lying between them. This CDR3 spans 15 amino acids. The CDR3: CASSLQGLSSYEQYF. DNA for the CDR3: TGTGCCAGCAGCTTACAGGGGCTCAGCTCCTACGAGCAGTACTTC.

The V call is TRBV19, the J call TRBJ1-3; perhaps TRBD1 as D (5 bases). The CDR3 has 16 amino acids. V was shortened by 5 bases and J by 0 bases, with 14 bases between the two germline ends. CDR1 is LNHDA and CDR2 is SQIVND in the germline V gene (reference sequence). The chain's CDR3 is CASSPQDFHSGNTIYF. DNA for the CDR3: TGTGCCAGTAGTCCACAGGACTTTCACTCTGGAAACACCATATATTTT.

The chain employs TRBV18 and TRBJ2-3; 14 bases fit TRBD2. Germline trimming cut 3 bases from V and 2 bases from J; bases unmatched to any gene: 7. Germline values: CDR1 KGHSH, CDR2 LQKENI. The CDR3 covers 18 residues. This chain's CDR3 is CASSPSMGLAGDTDTQYF. Here the CDR3 DNA reads TGTGCCAGCTCACCGTCAATGGGACTAGCGGGGGACACAGATACGCAGTATTTT.